This T cell receptor (beta chain) appears in the sequencing data of a study of blood T cell repertoires in COVID-19. The method was immunoSEQ multiplex PCR; TCRdb's version includes in-frame clones alone and lacks a portion of them. The repertoire consists of some 150,000 clones, with around 90% occurring once and the leading ten covering less than 4.5%. Germline lookup yields CDR1 SQVTM and CDR2 ANQGSEA. Germline trimming cut 8 bases from V and 6 bases from J; bases unmatched to any gene: 8. The CDR3 length is 14 residues. The chain combines TRBV29-1 with TRBJ2-1; the match to TRBD2 covers 12 bases. The TCR sequence derives from a woman aged 60 to 75 with active or convalescent COVID-19. The material sequenced was peripheral blood. CDR3 in DNA: TGCAGCTCGCAACTAGCGGGGGGCTTCAATGAGCAGTTCTTC. Its protein is CSSQLAGGFNEQFF.